Listed here is a single T cell receptor (beta chain). It may be a read error: a sequence one base away is much more abundant. This sample stems from a study of molecular identifiers for immune sequencing clone quantification. Germline V CDR1 and CDR2: LGHNA, YSLEER. This CDR3 is 15 amino acids long. Between the trimmed V and J ends, which lost 4 bases and 3 bases, there was a span of 16 bases. TCRdb re-analysed the PCR reads in MiXCR, keeping a single row per CDR3 protein. This table has some 96,000 distinct CDR3 sequences, 24% appearing once. This chain joins TRBV4-3 and TRBJ2-7, with unresolved D. Source material: naive CD8+ T cells from blood, with Jurkat cell RNA spiked in. Sample subset: FACS-sorted CD8+CD4-CCR7+CD45RA+ naive T cells. The source is a human donor in good health. Some libraries in this study had Jurkat cell RNA spiked in. CDR3 nucleotides: TGCGCCAGCAGCCGAGTCTTGGTAGGGATCTACGAGCAGTACTTC. Residues: CASSRVLVGIYEQYF.